A single T cell receptor (beta chain) is shown here with its context. Time point indicated: neoterminal ileum biopsy at postoperative endoscopy, about 6 months after surgery. The data derive from a study of T cell repertoires in ileal Crohn's disease. CDR1 is SGHRS and CDR2 is YFSETQ in the germline V gene. The CDR3 totals 13 residues. The germline V and J ends were trimmed by 5 bases and 4 bases, with 12 bases remaining between them. Profiled with immunoSEQ multiplex PCR; TCRdb holds only in-frame clones, not every one. The profile shows 55,000 to 65,000 clones, around nine tenths of them singletons.

This rearrangement joins TRBV5-1 to TRBJ2-5, with a tentative D call TRBD1 (5 bases). Material for sequencing was ileal tissue. This clonotype was sampled from an adult with Crohn's disease. The CDR3 DNA reads TGCGCCAGCAGTTACCCCGACAGAGAGACCCAGTACTTC. This encodes CASSYPDRETQYF.